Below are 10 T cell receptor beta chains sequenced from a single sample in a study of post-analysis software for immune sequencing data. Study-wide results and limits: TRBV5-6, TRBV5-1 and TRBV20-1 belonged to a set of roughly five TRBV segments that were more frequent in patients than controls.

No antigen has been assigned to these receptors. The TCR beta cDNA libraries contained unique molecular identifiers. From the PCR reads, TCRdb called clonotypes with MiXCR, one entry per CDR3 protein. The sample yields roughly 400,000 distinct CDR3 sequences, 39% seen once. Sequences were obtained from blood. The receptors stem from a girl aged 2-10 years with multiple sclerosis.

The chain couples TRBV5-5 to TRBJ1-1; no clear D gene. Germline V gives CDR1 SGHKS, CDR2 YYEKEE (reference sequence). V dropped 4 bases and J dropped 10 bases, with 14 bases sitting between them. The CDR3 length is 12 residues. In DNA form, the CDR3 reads TGTGCCAGCAGCGCCATGGAGTTGGCAGCTTTCTTT. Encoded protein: CASSAMELAAFF. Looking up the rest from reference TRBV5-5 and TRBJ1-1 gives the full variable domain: DAGVTQSPTHLIKTRGQQVTLRCSPISGHKSVSWYQQVLGQGPQFIFQYYEKEERGRGNFPDRFSARQFPNYSSELNVNALLLGDSALYLCASSAMELAAFFGQGTRLTVV.

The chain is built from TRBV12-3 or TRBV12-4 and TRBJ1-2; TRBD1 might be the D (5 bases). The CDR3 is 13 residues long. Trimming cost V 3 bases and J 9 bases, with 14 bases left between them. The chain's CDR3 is CASSLGTVGSYTF. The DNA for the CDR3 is TGTGCCAGCAGTTTGGGGACGGTGGGAAGCTACACCTTC.

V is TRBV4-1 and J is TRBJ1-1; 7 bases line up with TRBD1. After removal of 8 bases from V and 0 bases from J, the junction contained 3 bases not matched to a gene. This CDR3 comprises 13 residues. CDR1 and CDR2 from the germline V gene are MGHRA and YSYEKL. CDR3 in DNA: TGCGCCAGCCGGGACAGATTGAACACTGAAGCTTTCTTT. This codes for CASRDRLNTEAFF.

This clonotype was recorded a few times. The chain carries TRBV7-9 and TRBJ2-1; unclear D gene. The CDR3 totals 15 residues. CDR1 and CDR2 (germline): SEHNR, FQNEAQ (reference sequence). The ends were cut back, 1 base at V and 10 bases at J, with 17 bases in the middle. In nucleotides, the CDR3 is TGTGCCAGCAGCTTAGGTCAACGGGCGCCAGGCGAGCAGTTCTTC. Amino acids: CASSLGQRAPGEQFF.

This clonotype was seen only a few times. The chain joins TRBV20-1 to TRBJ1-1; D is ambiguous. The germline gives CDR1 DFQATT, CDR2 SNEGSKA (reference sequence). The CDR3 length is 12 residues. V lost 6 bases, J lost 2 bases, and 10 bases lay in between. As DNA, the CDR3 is TGCAGTGCCGAACTTACAAACACTGAAGCTTTCTTT. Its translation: CSAELTNTEAFF.

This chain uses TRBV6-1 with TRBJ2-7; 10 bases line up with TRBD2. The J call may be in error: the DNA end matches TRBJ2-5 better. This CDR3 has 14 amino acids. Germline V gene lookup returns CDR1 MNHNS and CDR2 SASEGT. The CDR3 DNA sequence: TGTGCCAGCAGGGGACTAGCGAGGAGAGAGACCCAGTACTTC. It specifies CASRGLARRETQYF.

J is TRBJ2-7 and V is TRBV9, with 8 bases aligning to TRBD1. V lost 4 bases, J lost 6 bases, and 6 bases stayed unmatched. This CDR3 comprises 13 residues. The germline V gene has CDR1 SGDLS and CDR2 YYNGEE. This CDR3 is CASSPGTGLEQYF. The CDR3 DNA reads TGTGCCAGCAGCCCGGGGACAGGCCTCGAGCAGTACTTC.

The CDR3 DNA reads as TGCGCCAGCAGCCGCGGGACAGGGGACTACGAGCAGTACTTC. As protein: CASSRGTGDYEQYF. The chain carries TRBV4-3 and TRBJ2-7; 10 bases match TRBD1. The CDR3 has 14 residues. Trimming removed 4 bases from V and 3 bases from J; junction bases left unmatched: 3. Germline assignment: CDR1 LGHNA and CDR2 YSLEER.

In DNA, the CDR3 is TGCGCCAGCAGCTTCCTTGAGCTAGCGGGGGGGGTCGGCACAGATACGCAGTATTTT. Its translation is CASSFLELAGGVGTDTQYF. V gene TRBV5-1 combines with J gene TRBJ2-3; 12 bases fit TRBD2. CDR1 is SGHRS and CDR2 is YFSETQ in the germline V gene. The CDR3 runs 19 residues. V shed 2 bases, J shed 1 base, and the junction held 11 bases outside the gene matches.

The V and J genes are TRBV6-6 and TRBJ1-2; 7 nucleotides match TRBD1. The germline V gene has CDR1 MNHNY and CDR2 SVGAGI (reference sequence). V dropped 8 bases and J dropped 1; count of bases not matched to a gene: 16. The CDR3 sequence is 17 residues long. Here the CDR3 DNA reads TGTGCCAGCGCGAGGAGACAGGGCGGACCGTATAACTATGGCTACACCTTC. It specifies CASARRQGGPYNYGYTF.